This record covers a single TCR beta chain. What it binds is not known. The CDR3 extends over 17 amino acids. From germline, CDR1 is SNHLY and CDR2 FYNNEI. Trimming at V came to 2 bases and at J to 3 bases, leaving 7 bases not matched to a gene. A multiplex PCR was run with 60 Vbeta primers and 13 Jbeta primers. The assay was immunoSEQ multiplex PCR, and TCRdb's table has in-frame clones only and misses some. The sample lists 130,000 to 150,000 clones; around 70% were seen once. The data derive from a study of cytomegalovirus exposure and HLA in healthy donors. Study results and limitations: Cytomegalovirus association was assigned to about 150 TCR beta chains.

This TCR was sampled from a man aged 35 to 55 in good health and CMV-seronegative. This chain uses TRBV2 with TRBJ2-7; TRBD2 matches at 13 bases. The sequencing sample was made of PBMCs. The CDR3 region has the DNA TGTGCCAGCAGTGAATCTGCTGGACTAGCGGGGGTCTACGAGCAGTACTTC. It specifies CASSESAGLAGVYEQYF.